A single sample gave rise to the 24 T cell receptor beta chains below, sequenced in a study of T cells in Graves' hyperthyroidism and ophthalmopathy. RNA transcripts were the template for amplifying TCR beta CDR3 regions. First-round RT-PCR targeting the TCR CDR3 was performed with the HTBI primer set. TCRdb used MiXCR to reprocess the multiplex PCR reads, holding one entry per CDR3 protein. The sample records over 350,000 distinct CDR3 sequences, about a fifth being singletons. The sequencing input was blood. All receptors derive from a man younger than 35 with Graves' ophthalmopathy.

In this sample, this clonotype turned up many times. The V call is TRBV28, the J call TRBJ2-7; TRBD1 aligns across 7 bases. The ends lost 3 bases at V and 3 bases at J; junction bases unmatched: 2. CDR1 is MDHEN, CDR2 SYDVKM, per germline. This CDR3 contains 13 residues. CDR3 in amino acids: CASSFAGGYEQYF. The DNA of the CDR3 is TGTGCCAGCAGTTTTGCAGGGGGCTACGAGCAGTACTTC.

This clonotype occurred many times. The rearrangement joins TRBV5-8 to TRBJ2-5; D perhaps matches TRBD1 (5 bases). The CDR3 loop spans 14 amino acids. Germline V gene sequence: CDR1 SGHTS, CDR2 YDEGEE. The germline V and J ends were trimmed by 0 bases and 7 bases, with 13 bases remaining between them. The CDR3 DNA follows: TGTGCCAGCAGCTTGGCCCTGGGAAGGGGGACCCAGTACTTC. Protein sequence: CASSLALGRGTQYF.

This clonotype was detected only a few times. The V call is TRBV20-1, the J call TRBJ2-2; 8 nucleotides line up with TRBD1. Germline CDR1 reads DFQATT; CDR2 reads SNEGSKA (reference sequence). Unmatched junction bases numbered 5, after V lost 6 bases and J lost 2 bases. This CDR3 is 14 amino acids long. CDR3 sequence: CSALGQANTGELFF. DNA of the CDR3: TGCAGTGCCCTGGGACAGGCCAACACCGGGGAGCTGTTTTTT.

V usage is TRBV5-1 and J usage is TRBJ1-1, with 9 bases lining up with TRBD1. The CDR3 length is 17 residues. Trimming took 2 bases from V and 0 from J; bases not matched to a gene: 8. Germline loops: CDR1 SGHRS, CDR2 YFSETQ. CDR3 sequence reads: CASSLGRDRVLNTEAFF. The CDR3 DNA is TGCGCCAGCAGCTTAGGGCGGGACAGGGTGTTGAACACTGAAGCTTTCTTT.

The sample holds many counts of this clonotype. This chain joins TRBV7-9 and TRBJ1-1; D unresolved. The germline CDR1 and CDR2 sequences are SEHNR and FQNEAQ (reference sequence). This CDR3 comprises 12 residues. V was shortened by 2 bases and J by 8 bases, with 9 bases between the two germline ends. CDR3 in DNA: TGTGCCAGCAGCTTAATCTCAGACGAAGCTTTCTTT. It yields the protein CASSLISDEAFF. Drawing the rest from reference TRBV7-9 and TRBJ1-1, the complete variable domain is DTGVSQNPRHKITKRGQNVTFRCDPISEHNRLYWYRQTLGQGPEFLTYFQNEAQLEKSRLLSDRFSAERPKGSFSTLEIQRTEQGDSAMYLCASSLISDEAFFGQGTRLTVV.

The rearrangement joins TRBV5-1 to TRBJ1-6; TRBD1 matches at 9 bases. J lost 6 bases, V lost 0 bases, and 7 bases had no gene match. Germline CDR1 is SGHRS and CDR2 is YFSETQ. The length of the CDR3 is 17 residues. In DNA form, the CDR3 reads TGCGCCAGCAGCTTGGCGGACAGGGGAATGGCTAATTCACCCCTCCACTTT. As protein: CASSLADRGMANSPLHF.

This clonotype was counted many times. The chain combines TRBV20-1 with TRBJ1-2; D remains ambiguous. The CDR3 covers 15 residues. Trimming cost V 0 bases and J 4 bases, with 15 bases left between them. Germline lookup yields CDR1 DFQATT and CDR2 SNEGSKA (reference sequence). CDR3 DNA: TGCAGTGCTAGAGAGGAGCGGTTACAGATCTATGGCTACACCTTC. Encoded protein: CSAREERLQIYGYTF.

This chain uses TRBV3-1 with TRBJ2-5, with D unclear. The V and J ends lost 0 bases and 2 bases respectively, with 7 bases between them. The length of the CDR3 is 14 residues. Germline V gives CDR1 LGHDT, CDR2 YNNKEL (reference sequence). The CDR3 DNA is TGTGCCAGCAGCCAAGATCACACGCAAGAGACCCAGTACTTC. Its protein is CASSQDHTQETQYF.

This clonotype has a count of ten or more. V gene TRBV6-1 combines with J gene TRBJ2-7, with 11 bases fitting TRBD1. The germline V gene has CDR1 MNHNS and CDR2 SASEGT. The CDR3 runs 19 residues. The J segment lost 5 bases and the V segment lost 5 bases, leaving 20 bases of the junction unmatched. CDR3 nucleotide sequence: TGTGCCAGCAGTTTTGGCTCGGATTACAGGGACAGGGGGAGGAACGAGCAGTACTTC. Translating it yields CASSFGSDYRDRGRNEQYF.

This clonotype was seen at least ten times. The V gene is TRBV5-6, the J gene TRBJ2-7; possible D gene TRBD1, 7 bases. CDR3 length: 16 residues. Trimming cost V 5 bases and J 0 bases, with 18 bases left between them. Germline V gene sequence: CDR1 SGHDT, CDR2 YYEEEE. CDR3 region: CASSLEGAGGSYEQYF. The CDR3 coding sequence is TGTGCCAGCAGTCTGGAGGGGGCAGGGGGCTCCTACGAGCAGTACTTC.

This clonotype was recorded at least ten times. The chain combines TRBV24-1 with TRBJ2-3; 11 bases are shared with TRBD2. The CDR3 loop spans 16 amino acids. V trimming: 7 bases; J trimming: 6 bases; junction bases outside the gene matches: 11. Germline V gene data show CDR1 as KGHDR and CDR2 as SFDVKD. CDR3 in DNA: TGTGCCACCAGCTCCTCGGCGAGGACTAGCGGGGATACGCAGTATTTT. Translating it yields CATSSSARTSGDTQYF.

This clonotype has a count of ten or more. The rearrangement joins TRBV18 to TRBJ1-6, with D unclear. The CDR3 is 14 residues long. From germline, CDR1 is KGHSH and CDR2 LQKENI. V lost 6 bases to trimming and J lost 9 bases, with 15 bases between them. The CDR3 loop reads CASSLEGGSSPLHF. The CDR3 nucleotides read TGTGCCAGCTCCCTGGAGGGAGGTAGTTCACCCCTCCACTTT.

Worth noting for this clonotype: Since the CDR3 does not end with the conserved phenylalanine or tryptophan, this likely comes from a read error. The CDR3 region is CASSSSGGALDEQFL. The CDR3 DNA sequence: TGTGCCAGCAGCTCTAGCGGGGGGGCCCTCGATGAGCAGTTCCTC. The genes are TRBV7-3 and TRBJ2-1, with 12 bases matching TRBD2. The CDR3 has 15 amino acids. With 4 bases clipped from V and 8 bases from J, the junction kept 6 bases outside the gene matches. Germline values: CDR1 SGHTA, CDR2 FQGTGA.

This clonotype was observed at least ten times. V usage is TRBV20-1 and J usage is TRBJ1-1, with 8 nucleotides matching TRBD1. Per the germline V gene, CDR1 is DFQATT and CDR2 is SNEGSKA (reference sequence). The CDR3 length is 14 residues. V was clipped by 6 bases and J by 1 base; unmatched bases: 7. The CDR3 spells CSAGRTGPNTEAFF. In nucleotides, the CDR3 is TGCAGTGCGGGTCGGACAGGGCCGAACACTGAAGCTTTCTTT.

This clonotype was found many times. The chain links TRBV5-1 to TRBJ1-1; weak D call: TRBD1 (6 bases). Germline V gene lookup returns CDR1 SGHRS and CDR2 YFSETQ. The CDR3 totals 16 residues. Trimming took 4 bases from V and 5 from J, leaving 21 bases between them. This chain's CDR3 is CASSIATGHLSTEAFF. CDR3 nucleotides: TGCGCCAGCAGCATAGCGACAGGACACCTCTCAACTGAAGCTTTCTTT.

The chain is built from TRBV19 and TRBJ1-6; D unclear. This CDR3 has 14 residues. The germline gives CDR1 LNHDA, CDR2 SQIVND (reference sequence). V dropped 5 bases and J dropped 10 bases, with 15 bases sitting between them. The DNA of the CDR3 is TGTGCCAGTAGTGCACCCGAGCGCAGCTCACCCCTCCACTTT. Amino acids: CASSAPERSSPLHF.

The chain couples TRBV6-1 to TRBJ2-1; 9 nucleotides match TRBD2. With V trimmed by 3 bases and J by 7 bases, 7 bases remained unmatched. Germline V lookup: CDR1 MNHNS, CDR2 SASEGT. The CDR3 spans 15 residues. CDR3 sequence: CASSDGSGGGNEQFF. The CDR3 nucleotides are TGTGCCAGCAGTGACGGTAGCGGGGGCGGTAATGAGCAGTTCTTC.

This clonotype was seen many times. CDR3 residues: CSIRDGWGAYNEQFF. The CDR3 DNA is TGCAGCATACGGGACGGATGGGGGGCCTACAATGAGCAGTTCTTC. The chain combines TRBV29-1 with TRBJ2-1, with D maybe TRBD2 (6 bases). Germline CDR1 and CDR2: SQVTM and ANQGSEA. The CDR3 is made up of 15 amino acids. V shed 8 bases and J shed 2 bases, with 19 bases lying between them.

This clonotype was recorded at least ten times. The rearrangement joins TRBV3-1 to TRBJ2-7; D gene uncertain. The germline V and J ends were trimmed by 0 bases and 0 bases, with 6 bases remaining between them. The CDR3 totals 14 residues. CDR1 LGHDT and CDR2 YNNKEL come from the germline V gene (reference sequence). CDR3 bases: TGTGCCAGCAGCCAAGATTGGGGCTCCTACGAGCAGTACTTC. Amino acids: CASSQDWGSYEQYF.

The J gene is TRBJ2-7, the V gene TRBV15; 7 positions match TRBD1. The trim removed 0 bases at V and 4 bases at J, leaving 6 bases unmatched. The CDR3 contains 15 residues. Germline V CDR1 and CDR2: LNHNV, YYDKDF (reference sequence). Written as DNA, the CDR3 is TGTGCCACCAGCAGAGACCCCGGGACAGCGTACGAGCAGTACTTC. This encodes CATSRDPGTAYEQYF.

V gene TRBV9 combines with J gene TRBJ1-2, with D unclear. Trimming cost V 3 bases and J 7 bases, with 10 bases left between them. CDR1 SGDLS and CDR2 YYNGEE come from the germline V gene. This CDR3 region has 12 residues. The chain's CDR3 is CASSADGSGYTF. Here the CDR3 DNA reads TGTGCCAGCAGCGCGGACGGGTCTGGCTACACCTTC. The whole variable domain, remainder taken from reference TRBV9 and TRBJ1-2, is DSGVTQTPKHLITATGQRVTLRCSPRSGDLSVYWYQQSLDQGLQFLIQYYNGEERAKGNILERFSAQQFPDLHSELNLSSLELGDSALYFCASSADGSGYTFGSGTRLTVV.

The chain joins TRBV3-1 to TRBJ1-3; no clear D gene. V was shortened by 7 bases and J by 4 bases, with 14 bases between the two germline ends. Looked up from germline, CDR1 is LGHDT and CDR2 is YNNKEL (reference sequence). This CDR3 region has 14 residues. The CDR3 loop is CASTPWGEGNTIYF. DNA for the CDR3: TGTGCCAGCACCCCGTGGGGAGAAGGAAACACCATATATTTT.

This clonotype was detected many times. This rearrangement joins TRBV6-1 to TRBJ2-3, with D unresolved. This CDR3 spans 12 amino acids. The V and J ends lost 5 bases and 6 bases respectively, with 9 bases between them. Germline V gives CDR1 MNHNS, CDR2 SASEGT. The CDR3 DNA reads TGTGCCAGCAGTTTCCGGGCGGATACGCAGTATTTT. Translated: CASSFRADTQYF.

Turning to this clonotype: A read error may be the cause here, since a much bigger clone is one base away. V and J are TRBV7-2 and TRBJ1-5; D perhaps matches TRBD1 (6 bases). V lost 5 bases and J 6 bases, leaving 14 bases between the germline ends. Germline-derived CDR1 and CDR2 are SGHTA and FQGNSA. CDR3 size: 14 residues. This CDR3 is CASSAPGGPQPQHF. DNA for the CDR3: TGTGCCAGCAGCGCCCCCGGGGGCCCTCAGCCCCAGCATTTT.